The entry that follows covers one TCR beta chain sequence. The data were obtained in a study of blood T cell repertoires in COVID-19. Study as a whole: Donors in the United States, Italy and Spain gave samples during acute or convalescent COVID-19. PBMCs, B-cell-depleted T cells, or T cells provided the cDNA or gDNA that made up the material.

Germline assignment: CDR1 SGHRS and CDR2 YFSETQ. The CDR3 runs 16 residues. The V gene lost 2 bases and the J gene lost 2 bases, with 15 bases spanning the gap. In the original workflow: Amplifying reference gene primers gave estimates of nucleated cell counts. Produced via immunoSEQ multiplex PCR; TCRdb's table is partial and in-frame only. V and J calls and clone size are those listed in that table; D and trimming were worked out from the DNA. This table holds some 31,000 clones, 90% found once. Sequencing was carried out using peripheral blood. The source of this sequence is a human donor in a cohort sampled during active COVID-19. The V call is TRBV5-1, the J call TRBJ2-3, with D hard to call. CDR3 residues: CASSLGGSGNTDTQYF. For the CDR3, the DNA is TGCGCCAGCAGCTTAGGTGGTTCGGGTAACACAGATACGCAGTATTTT. Complete variable domain (other parts from reference TRBV5-1 and TRBJ2-3): KAGVTQTPRYLIKTRGQQVTLSCSPISGHRSVSWYQQTPGQGLQFLFEYFSETQRNKGNFPGRFSGRQFSNSRSEMNVSTLELGDSALYLCASSLGGSGNTDTQYFGPGTRLTVL.